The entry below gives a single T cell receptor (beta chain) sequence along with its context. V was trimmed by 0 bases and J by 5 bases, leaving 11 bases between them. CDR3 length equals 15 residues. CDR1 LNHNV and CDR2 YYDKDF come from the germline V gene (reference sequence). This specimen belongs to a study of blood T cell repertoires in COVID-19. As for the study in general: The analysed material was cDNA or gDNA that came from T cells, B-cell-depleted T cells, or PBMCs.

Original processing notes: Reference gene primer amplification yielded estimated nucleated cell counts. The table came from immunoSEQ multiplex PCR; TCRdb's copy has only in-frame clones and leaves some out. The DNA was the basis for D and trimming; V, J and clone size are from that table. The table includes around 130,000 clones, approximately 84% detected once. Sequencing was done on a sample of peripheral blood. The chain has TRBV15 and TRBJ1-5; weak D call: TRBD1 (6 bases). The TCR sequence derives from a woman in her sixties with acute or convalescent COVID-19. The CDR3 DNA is TGTGCCACCAGCAGAGATCTGGACAGCCATCAGCCCCAGCATTTT. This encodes CATSRDLDSHQPQHF.